The 15 T cell receptor beta chains listed next were all sequenced from one sample in a study of cytomegalovirus exposure and HLA in healthy donors. The PCR contained 60 Vbeta and 13 Jbeta primers. TCRdb's table, derived via immunoSEQ multiplex PCR, lists solely in-frame clones and lacks some. The sample lists roughly 140,000 clones; roughly 80% were seen once. What was sequenced was PBMCs. The receptors originated from a woman in her 40s in good health and CMV-seropositive.

This rearrangement joins TRBV2 to TRBJ2-1; 8 nucleotides align to TRBD2. Germline lookup yields CDR1 SNHLY and CDR2 FYNNEI. V was clipped by 8 bases and J by 3 bases; unmatched bases: 3. The length of the CDR3 is 13 residues. The CDR3 loop reads CASRGGLYNEQFF. CDR3 DNA: TGTGCCAGCCGGGGGGGCCTCTACAATGAGCAGTTCTTC.

This rearrangement joins TRBV5-1 to TRBJ2-2; 14 bases line up with TRBD2. The CDR3 is 17 amino acids. Germline CDR1 reads SGHRS; CDR2 reads YFSETQ. V lost 7 bases to trimming and J lost 4 bases; unmatched junction nucleotides: 9. CDR3 bases: TGCGCCAGCCGGGGACTAGCGGGGGCCCTTCTCACCGGGGAGCTGTTTTTT. Residues: CASRGLAGALLTGELFF.

This chain connects TRBV11-3 to TRBJ1-3; a weak D match, TRBD1 (6 bases). CDR1 and CDR2 from the germline V gene are SGHNT and YENEEA. The CDR3 covers 14 residues. V dropped 3 bases and J dropped 3 bases, with 9 bases sitting between them. The DNA of the CDR3 is TGTGCCAGCAGCTTTACAGGGCATGGAAACACCATATATTTT. This codes for CASSFTGHGNTIYF. Combining the CDR3 with reference TRBV11-3 and TRBJ1-3 gives the whole variable domain EAGVVQSPRYKIIEKKQPVAFWCNPISGHNTLYWYLQNLGQGPELLIRYENEEAVDDSQLPKDRFSAERLKGVDSTLKIQPAELGDSAVYLCASSFTGHGNTIYFGEGSWLTVV.

The chain carries TRBV19 and TRBJ2-1; 9 bases agree with TRBD2. The CDR3 totals 16 residues. V shed 3 bases, J shed 4 bases, and the junction held 7 bases outside the gene matches. Germline V CDR1 and CDR2: LNHDA, SQIVND (reference sequence). The CDR3 coding sequence is TGTGCCAGTAGTATTCGCGCTAGCGGGGTGTACAATGAGCAGTTCTTC. As protein: CASSIRASGVYNEQFF.

This chain connects TRBV13 to TRBJ2-7, with D possibly matching TRBD1 (5 bases). V gave up 1 base and J gave up 2 bases, with 9 bases separating them. The germline CDR1 and CDR2 sequences are PRHDT and FYEKMQ (reference sequence). The CDR3 is made up of 14 amino acids. Here the CDR3 reads CASSLVQDTYEQYF. The CDR3 coding sequence is TGTGCCAGCAGCTTAGTACAGGATACCTACGAGCAGTACTTC.

The chain carries TRBV18 and TRBJ2-1, with D maybe TRBD2 (6 bases). Trimming removed 4 bases at V and 8 bases at J, with 18 bases between. Germline V gene sequence: CDR1 KGHSH, CDR2 LQKENI. The CDR3 runs 15 residues. CDR3 amino acids: CASSLEGRRRDEQFF. For the CDR3, the DNA is TGTGCCAGCTCACTGGAGGGACGTAGGCGGGATGAGCAGTTCTTC.

This clone came up a few times. The chain is built from TRBV6-6 and TRBJ1-2; a weak D match, TRBD1 (6 bases). This CDR3 region has 13 residues. Germline CDR1 is MNHNY and CDR2 is SVGAGI (reference sequence). V lost 5 bases and J lost 8, with 15 bases in between. CDR3 residues: CASSPLNTGGYTF. In DNA, the CDR3 is TGTGCCAGCAGTCCTCTTAATACAGGGGGCTACACCTTC.

The genes are TRBV18 and TRBJ1-4; no definite D call. Germline V CDR1 and CDR2: KGHSH, LQKENI. CDR3 length equals 14 residues. Trimming cost V 1 base and J 4 bases, with 7 bases left between them. CDR3 DNA sequence: TGTGCCAGCTCACCACGAACAGATAATGAAAAACTGTTTTTT. Translation: CASSPRTDNEKLFF.

This chain connects TRBV18 to TRBJ2-7, with D possibly matching TRBD2 (6 bases). CDR3 size: 14 residues. Between the trimmed V and J ends, which lost 2 bases and 2 bases, there was a span of 10 bases. Germline assignment: CDR1 KGHSH and CDR2 LQKENI. The CDR3 reads CASSPKAGPYEQYF. The CDR3 nucleotides are TGTGCCAGCTCACCAAAGGCGGGGCCCTACGAGCAGTACTTC.

The genes are TRBV27 and TRBJ2-2, with no clear D. Germline CDR1 reads MNHEY; CDR2 reads SMNVEV (reference sequence). The germline V and J ends were trimmed by 3 bases and 5 bases, with 7 bases remaining between them. The CDR3 length is 13 residues. CDR3 amino acids: CASSLTGTGELFF. CDR3 sequence (DNA): TGTGCCAGCAGTTTGACGGGTACCGGGGAGCTGTTTTTT.

The chain is built from TRBV6-1 and TRBJ1-6; D is ambiguous. Per the germline V gene, CDR1 is MNHNS and CDR2 is SASEGT. The CDR3 covers 15 residues. Trimming took off 4 bases at V and 7 bases at J, with 14 bases between the two ends. CDR3 bases: TGTGCCAGCAGTGTACTCCGGGATTCGAATTCACCCCTCCACTTT. Its protein is CASSVLRDSNSPLHF.

The J gene is TRBJ1-6, the V gene TRBV28; 7 bases line up with TRBD1. In germline, CDR1 is MDHEN, CDR2 SYDVKM. J lost 7 bases, V lost 3 bases, and 6 bases had no gene match. The CDR3 spans 15 residues. The CDR3 is CASSLTGYRNSPLHF. CDR3 bases: TGTGCCAGCAGTTTGACAGGGTATCGGAATTCACCCCTCCACTTT.

The rearrangement uses TRBV30 and TRBJ1-1; the match to TRBD1 covers 8 bases. Germline V gives CDR1 GTSNPN, CDR2 SVGIG (reference sequence). This CDR3 is 14 amino acids long. The J segment lost 1 base and the V segment lost 3 bases, leaving 4 bases of the junction unmatched. CDR3 DNA: TGTGCCTGGAGAGGACAGGGTGGGAACACTGAAGCTTTCTTT. Protein sequence: CAWRGQGGNTEAFF.

This clone was seen a few times. The chain uses TRBV19 and TRBJ1-2; no clear D gene. The V gene lost 5 bases and the J gene lost 1 base, with 8 bases spanning the gap. This CDR3 has 13 amino acids. CDR1 LNHDA and CDR2 SQIVND come from the germline V gene (reference sequence). The CDR3 nucleotides are TGTGCCAGTAGTCTACTTAATAACTATGGCTACACCTTC. Its protein is CASSLLNNYGYTF. Based on the CDR3 plus reference TRBV19 and TRBJ1-2, the full variable domain is DGGITQSPKYLFRKEGQNVTLSCEQNLNHDAMYWYRQDPGQGLRLIYYSQIVNDFQKGDIAEGYSVSREKKESFPLTVTSAQKNPTAFYLCASSLLNNYGYTFGSGTRLTVV.

Concerning this clone: Without the conserved terminal phenylalanine or tryptophan, this CDR3 likely stems from a read error. J is TRBJ1-2 and V is TRBV4-1, with a weak D call TRBD1 (5 bases). This CDR3 has 15 residues. The germline V gene encodes CDR1 MGHRA and CDR2 YSYEKL. V gave up 3 bases and J gave up 3 bases, with 14 bases separating them. The CDR3 loop is CASSQSLSGYYGYTL. The DNA for the CDR3 is TGCGCCAGCAGCCAGTCGTTATCAGGGTACTATGGCTACACCCTC.